The rows below give T cell receptor beta chains drawn from one sample of a study of blood T cell repertoires in COVID-19. TCRdb's table, derived via immunoSEQ multiplex PCR, lists solely in-frame clones and lacks some. The repertoire holds roughly 160,000 clones, with approximately 86% as singletons. Sequenced material: peripheral blood. Source of these receptors: a man in his sixties with COVID-19, enrolled during active disease. Both conserved end residues are trimmed from each CDR3. Each record gives: V gene, CDR3 protein.

>TRBV19
ASSIPGRDEKLF
>TRBV19
ASMTGLRDNEQF
>TRBV18
ASSPAEHGNTIY
>TRBV6-2/TRBV6-3
ASSSEIPGLAGGHSYEQY
>TRBV19
ASSIDQPTGSSNQPQH
>TRBV30
AWSPGWVEAF
>TRBV19
ASADRLNYGYT
>TRBV10-3
AIGTGSSNEQF
>TRBV6-4
ASSDSGQGAMNTEAF
>TRBV2
ASTRGQGGGPRDNEKLF
>TRBV19
ASRDSAGTDTQY
>TRBV7-9
ASSFERGEQY
>TRBV3-1/TRBV3-2
ASSQDRGYGGLNIYNSPLH